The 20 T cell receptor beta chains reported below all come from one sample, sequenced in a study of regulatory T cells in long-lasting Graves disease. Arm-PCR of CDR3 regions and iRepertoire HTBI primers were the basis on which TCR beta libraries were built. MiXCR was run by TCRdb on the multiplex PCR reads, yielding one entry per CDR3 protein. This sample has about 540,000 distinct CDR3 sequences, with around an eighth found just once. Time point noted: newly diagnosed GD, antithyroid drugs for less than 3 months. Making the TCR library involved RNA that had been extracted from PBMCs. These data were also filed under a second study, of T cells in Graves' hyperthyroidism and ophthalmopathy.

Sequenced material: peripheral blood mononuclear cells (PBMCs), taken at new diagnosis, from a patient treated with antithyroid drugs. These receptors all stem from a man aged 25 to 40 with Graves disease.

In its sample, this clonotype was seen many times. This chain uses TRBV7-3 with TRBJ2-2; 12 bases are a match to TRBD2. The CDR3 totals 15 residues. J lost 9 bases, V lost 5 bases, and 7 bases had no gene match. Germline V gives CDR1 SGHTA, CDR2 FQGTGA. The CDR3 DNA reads TGTGCCAGCAGCAAGACTAGCGGGAGCTTCAGGGAGCTGTTTTTT. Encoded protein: CASSKTSGSFRELFF.

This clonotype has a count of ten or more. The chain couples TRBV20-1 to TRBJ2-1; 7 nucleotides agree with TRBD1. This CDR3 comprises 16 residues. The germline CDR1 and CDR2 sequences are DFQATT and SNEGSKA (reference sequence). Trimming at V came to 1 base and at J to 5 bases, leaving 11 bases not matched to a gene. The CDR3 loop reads CSARGTSGQANNEQFF. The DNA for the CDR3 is TGCAGTGCTAGAGGGACCTCTGGACAGGCGAACAATGAGCAGTTCTTC.

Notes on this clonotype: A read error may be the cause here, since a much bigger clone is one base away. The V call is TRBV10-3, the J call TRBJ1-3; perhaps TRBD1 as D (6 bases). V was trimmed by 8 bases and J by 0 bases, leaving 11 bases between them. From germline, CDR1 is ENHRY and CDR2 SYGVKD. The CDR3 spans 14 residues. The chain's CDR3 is CAIPKGGSGNTIYF. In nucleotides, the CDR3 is TGTGCCATCCCTAAAGGGGGCTCTGGAAACACCATATATTTT.

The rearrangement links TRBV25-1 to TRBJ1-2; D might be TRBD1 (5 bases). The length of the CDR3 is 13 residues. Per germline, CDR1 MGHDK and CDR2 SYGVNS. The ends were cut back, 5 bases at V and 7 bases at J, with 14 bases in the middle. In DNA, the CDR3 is TGTGCCAGCAGTCCCGCGTGGGGGTCTGGCTACACCTTC. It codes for CASSPAWGSGYTF.

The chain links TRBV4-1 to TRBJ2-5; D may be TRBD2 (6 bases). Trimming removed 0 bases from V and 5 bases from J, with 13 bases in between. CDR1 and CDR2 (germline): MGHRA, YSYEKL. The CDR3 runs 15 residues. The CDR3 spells CASSQDLLAWETQYF. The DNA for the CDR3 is TGCGCCAGCAGCCAAGATCTTCTAGCGTGGGAGACCCAGTACTTC.

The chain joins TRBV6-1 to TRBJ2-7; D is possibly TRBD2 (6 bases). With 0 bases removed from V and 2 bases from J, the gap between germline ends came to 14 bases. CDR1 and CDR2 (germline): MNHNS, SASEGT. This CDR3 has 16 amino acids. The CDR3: CASSEAAGLMTYEQYF. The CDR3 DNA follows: TGTGCCAGCAGTGAAGCCGCGGGACTTATGACCTACGAGCAGTACTTC.

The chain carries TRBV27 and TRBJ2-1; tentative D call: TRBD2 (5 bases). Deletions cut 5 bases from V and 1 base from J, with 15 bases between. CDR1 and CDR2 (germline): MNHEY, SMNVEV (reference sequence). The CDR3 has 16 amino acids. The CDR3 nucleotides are TGTGCCAGCAGTGTGTCCCGGGGTGGATCCTACAATGAGCAGTTCTTC. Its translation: CASSVSRGGSYNEQFF.

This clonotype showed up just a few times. The CDR3 protein is CASSSDVSSYNEQFF. CDR3 DNA sequence: TGTGCCAGCAGCTCTGACGTGAGCTCCTACAATGAGCAGTTCTTC. The chain joins TRBV7-6 to TRBJ2-1; D is ambiguous. The CDR3 is made up of 15 amino acids. V was shortened by 4 bases and J by 0 bases, with 10 bases between the two germline ends. In germline, CDR1 is SGHVS, CDR2 FNYEAQ.

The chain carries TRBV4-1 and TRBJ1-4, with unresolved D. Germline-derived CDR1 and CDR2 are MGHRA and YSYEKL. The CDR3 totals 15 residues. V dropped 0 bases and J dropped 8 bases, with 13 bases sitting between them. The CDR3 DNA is TGCGCCAGCAGCCAAGAGTCGGCCGGATCAGAAAAACTGTTTTTT. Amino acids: CASSQESAGSEKLFF.

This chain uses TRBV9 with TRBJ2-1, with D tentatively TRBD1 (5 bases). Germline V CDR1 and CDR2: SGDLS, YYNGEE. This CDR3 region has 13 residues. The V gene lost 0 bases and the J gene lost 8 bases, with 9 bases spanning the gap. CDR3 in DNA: TGTGCCAGCAGCGTAGAAGGGGTGGATGAGCAGTTCTTC. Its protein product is CASSVEGVDEQFF. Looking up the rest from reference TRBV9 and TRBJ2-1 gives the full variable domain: DSGVTQTPKHLITATGQRVTLRCSPRSGDLSVYWYQQSLDQGLQFLIQYYNGEERAKGNILERFSAQQFPDLHSELNLSSLELGDSALYFCASSVEGVDEQFFGPGTRLTVL.

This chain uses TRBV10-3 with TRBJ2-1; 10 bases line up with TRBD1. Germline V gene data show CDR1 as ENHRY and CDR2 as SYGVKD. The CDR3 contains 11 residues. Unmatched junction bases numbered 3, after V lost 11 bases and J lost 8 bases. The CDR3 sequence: CASTGGDEQFF. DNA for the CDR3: TGTGCCTCGACAGGGGGCGATGAGCAGTTCTTC.

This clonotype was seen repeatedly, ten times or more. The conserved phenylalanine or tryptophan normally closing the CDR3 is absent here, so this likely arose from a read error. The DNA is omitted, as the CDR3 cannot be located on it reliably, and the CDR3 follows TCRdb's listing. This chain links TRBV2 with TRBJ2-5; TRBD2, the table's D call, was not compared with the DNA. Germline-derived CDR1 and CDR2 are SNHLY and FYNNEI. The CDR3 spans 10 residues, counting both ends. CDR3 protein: CASSEGTRYL.

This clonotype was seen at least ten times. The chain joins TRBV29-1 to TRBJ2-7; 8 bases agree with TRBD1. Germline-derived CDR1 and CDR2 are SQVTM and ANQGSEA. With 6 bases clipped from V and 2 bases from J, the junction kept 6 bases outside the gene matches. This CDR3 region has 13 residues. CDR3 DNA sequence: TGCAGCGTGACAGGGGAGTACCCCTACGAGCAGTACTTC. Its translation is CSVTGEYPYEQYF.

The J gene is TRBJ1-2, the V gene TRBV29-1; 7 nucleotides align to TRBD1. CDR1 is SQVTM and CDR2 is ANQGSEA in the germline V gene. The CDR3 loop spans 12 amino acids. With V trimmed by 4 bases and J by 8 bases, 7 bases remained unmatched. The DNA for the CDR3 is TGCAGCGTTGGCAGGACAGGAGGAGGCTACACCTTC. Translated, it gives CSVGRTGGGYTF.

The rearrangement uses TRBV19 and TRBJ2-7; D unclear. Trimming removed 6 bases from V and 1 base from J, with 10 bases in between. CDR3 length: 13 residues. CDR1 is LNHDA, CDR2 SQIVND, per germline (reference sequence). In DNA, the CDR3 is TGTGCCAGTAGATTGAAGGATTCCTACGAGCAGTACTTC. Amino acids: CASRLKDSYEQYF.

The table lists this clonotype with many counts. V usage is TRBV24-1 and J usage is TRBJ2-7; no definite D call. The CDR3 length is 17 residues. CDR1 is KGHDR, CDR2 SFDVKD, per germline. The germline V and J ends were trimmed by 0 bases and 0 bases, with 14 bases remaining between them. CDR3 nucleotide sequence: TGTGCCACCAGTGATTTGCATGAGGCCGCTTACTCCTACGAGCAGTACTTC. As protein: CATSDLHEAAYSYEQYF.

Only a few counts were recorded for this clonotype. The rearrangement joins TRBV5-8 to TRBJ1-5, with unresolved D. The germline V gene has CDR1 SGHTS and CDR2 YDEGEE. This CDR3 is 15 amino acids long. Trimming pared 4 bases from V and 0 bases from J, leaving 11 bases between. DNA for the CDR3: TGTGCCAGCAGCCCAAACAGTAATAGCAATCAGCCCCAGCATTTT. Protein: CASSPNSNSNQPQHF.

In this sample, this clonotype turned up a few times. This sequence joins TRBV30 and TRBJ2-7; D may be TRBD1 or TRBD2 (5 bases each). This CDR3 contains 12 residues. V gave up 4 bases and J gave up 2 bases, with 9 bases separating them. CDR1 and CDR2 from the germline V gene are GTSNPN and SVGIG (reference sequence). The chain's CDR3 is CAWKRGTYEQYF. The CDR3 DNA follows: TGTGCCTGGAAACGGGGCACCTACGAGCAGTACTTC. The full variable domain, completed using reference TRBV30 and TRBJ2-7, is SQTIHQWPATLVQPVGSPLSLECTVEGTSNPNLYWYRQAAGRGLQLLFYSVGIGQISSEVPQNLSASRPQDRQFILSSKKLLLSDSGFYLCAWKRGTYEQYFGPGTRLTVT.

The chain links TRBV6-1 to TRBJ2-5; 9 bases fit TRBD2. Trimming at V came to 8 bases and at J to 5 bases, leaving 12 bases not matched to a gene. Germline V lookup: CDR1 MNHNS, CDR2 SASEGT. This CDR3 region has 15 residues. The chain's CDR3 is CASHVAGVPRETQYF. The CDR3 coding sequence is TGTGCCAGCCATGTAGCGGGAGTTCCACGGGAGACCCAGTACTTC.

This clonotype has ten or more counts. CDR3 DNA sequence: TGTGCCAGCATGATCCAGGTCCCTAGCGGGAGGACCGGGGAGCTGTTTTTT. It specifies CASMIQVPSGRTGELFF. The chain couples TRBV28 to TRBJ2-2; 11 positions match TRBD2. The germline gives CDR1 MDHEN, CDR2 SYDVKM. The CDR3 is made up of 17 amino acids. The V gene end was trimmed by 7 bases and the J gene end by 5 bases; junction bases not matched to a gene: 12.